This T cell receptor (beta chain) was documented in a study of regulatory T cells in long-lasting Graves disease. Study summary: Graves' disease counted as persistent after over 5 years of antithyroid drugs with positive TSH receptor antibodies.

CDR3 regions were amplified by Arm-PCR using iRepertoire HTBI primers to build TCR beta libraries. MiXCR, applied by TCRdb to the multiplex PCR reads, yields one record per CDR3 protein. The data contain 300,000 to 500,000 distinct CDR3 sequences, under 25% of them singletons. Trimming removed 3 bases from V and 6 bases from J; junction bases left unmatched: 3. The CDR3 spans 14 residues. CDR1 and CDR2 (germline): SGHTA, FQGNSA. Overall study findings and caveats: For persistent Graves' patients, TCR diversity was lower than for newly diagnosed ones. Not thyroid tissue but only peripheral blood was studied. Persistent disease favored TRBV28, TRBJ1-2 and TRBJ2-5.

Stated time point: persistent/refractory GD, antithyroid drugs over 5 years with positive TRAb. Following extraction of RNA from PBMCs, that RNA was used to make the TCR library. This clonotype has ten or more counts. Its antigen is still unknown. The chain joins TRBV7-2 to TRBJ1-4; TRBD1 aligns across 8 bases. Sequencing was performed on peripheral blood mononuclear cells (PBMCs), taken when the disease was refractory, from a patient treated with antithyroid drugs. This TCR came from a female donor with Graves disease. CDR3 protein: CASSFQGADEKLFF. The CDR3 nucleotides are TGTGCCAGCAGCTTCCAGGGGGCGGATGAAAAACTGTTTTTT. The full variable domain, with the rest looked up from reference TRBV7-2 and TRBJ1-4, is GAGVSQSPSNKVTEKGKDVELRCDPISGHTALYWYRQSLGQGLEFLIYFQGNSAPDKSGLPSDRFSAERTGGSVSTLTIQRTQQEDSAVYLCASSFQGADEKLFFGSGTQLSVL.